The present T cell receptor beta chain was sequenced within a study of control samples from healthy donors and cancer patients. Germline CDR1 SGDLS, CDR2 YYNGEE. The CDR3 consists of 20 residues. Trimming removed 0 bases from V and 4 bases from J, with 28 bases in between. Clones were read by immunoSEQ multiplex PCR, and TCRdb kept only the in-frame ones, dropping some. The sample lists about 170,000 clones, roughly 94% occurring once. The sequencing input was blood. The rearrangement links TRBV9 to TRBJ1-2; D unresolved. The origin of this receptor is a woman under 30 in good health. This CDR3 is CASSVVKHQVRFPPFYGYTF. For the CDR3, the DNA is TGTGCCAGCAGCGTAGTGAAGCATCAGGTCAGATTCCCCCCTTTCTATGGCTACACCTTC.